The next 10 T cell receptor beta chains were all read from a single sample in a study. Each CDR3 protein gets one entry after TCRdb re-called the 5' RACE reads with MiXCR. The table includes fewer than 65,000 distinct CDR3 sequences, roughly 30% detected once. Sequenced material: tumor-infiltrating naive CD4+ T cells sorted from the breast tumor. Subset in this sample: naive CD4+ T cells, CD4+CD45RA+CD25-. The receptors here all came from a female donor with breast cancer.

The chain couples TRBV2 to TRBJ1-1, with 9 bases lining up with TRBD1. The CDR3 is 15 amino acids. V was clipped by 6 bases and J by 1 base; unmatched bases: 6. Germline V gene lookup returns CDR1 SNHLY and CDR2 FYNNEI. The CDR3 here is CASRIGQGTNTEAFF. DNA for the CDR3: TGTGCCAGCAGAATTGGACAGGGGACGAACACTGAAGCTTTCTTT.

Only a few counts were recorded for this clonotype. The conserved phenylalanine or tryptophan normally closing the CDR3 is absent here, so this likely arose from a read error. V and J are TRBV7-2 and TRBJ2-1; 8 bases line up with TRBD1. The CDR3 has 16 residues. Germline trimming cut 1 base from V and 2 bases from J; bases unmatched to any gene: 4. Germline assignment: CDR1 SGHTA and CDR2 FQGNSA. CDR3 in amino acids: CASSLVQGATYNEQFS. DNA of the CDR3: TGTGCCAGCAGCTTAGTCCAGGGGGCTACCTACAATGAGCAGTTCTCC.

V and J are TRBV7-2 and TRBJ2-1; D is possibly TRBD1 (6 bases). V shed 0 bases and J shed 7 bases, with 7 bases lying between them. Germline CDR1 SGHTA, CDR2 FQGNSA. The CDR3 loop spans 13 amino acids. CDR3 nucleotides: TGTGCCAGCAGCTTAGCGGGGGCGAATGAGCAGTTCTTC. Amino acid sequence: CASSLAGANEQFF. Using reference TRBV7-2 and TRBJ2-1 for the parts outside the CDR3, the full variable domain is GAGVSQSPSNKVTEKGKDVELRCDPISGHTALYWYRQSLGQGLEFLIYFQGNSAPDKSGLPSDRFSAERTGGSVSTLTIQRTQQEDSAVYLCASSLAGANEQFFGPGTRLTVL.

A few counts support this clonotype. This chain links TRBV12-3 or TRBV12-4 with TRBJ1-2; tentatively, D is TRBD1 (5 bases). The ends were cut back, 3 bases at V and 8 bases at J, with 7 bases in the middle. This CDR3 has 11 amino acids. The CDR3 protein is CASSFGDGYTF. The CDR3 coding sequence is TGTGCCAGCAGTTTTGGGGACGGCTACACCTTC.

The rearrangement links TRBV5-1 to TRBJ2-5; D may be TRBD1 (6 bases). This CDR3 is 15 amino acids long. V gave up 3 bases and J gave up 7 bases, with 19 bases separating them. Germline V gene sequence: CDR1 SGHRS, CDR2 YFSETQ. CDR3: CASSWDIFGKGTQYF. The DNA for the CDR3 is TGCGCCAGCAGCTGGGACATCTTTGGGAAAGGGACCCAGTACTTC.

This clonotype has a handful of counts. The chain employs TRBV4-1 and TRBJ1-6, with D uncertain. Germline V gene sequence: CDR1 MGHRA, CDR2 YSYEKL. This CDR3 comprises 14 residues. V lost 5 bases to trimming and J lost 1 base, with 6 bases between them. CDR3 nucleotide sequence: TGCGCCAGCAGCGGGATTTCCTATAATTCACCCCTCCACTTT. Amino acids: CASSGISYNSPLHF.

The chain employs TRBV21-1 and TRBJ2-3; whether TRBD2, the table's D call, matches the DNA was not checked. TRBV21-1 is assigned pseudogene status. CDR3 size: 16 residues. DNA for the CDR3: TGTGCCAGCAGCAAACGGGGGAGGGCGCCCACAGATACGCAGTATTTT. It translates to CASSKRGRAPTDTQYF.

The chain joins TRBV5-1 to TRBJ2-2; D may be TRBD2 (5 bases). Per germline, CDR1 SGHRS and CDR2 YFSETQ. This CDR3 contains 15 residues. Trimming removed 0 bases at V and 0 bases at J, with 6 bases between. CDR3 coding DNA: TGCGCCAGCAGCTTGGCGGGAACGAACACCGGGGAGCTGTTTTTT. Amino acid sequence: CASSLAGTNTGELFF.

The rearrangement uses TRBV10-2 and TRBJ2-2; the match to TRBD1 covers 7 bases. The CDR3 consists of 16 residues. The V segment lost 3 bases and the J segment 0 bases; nucleotides outside the gene matches: 4. Germline CDR1 WSHSY, CDR2 SAAADI. The CDR3 reads CASSDGQGANTGELFF. For the CDR3, the DNA is TGCGCCAGCAGTGATGGGCAGGGGGCGAACACCGGGGAGCTGTTTTTT.

The chain has TRBV5-5 and TRBJ1-3; D is unresolved. Trimming took off 4 bases at V and 0 bases at J, with 14 bases between the two ends. CDR3 length: 16 residues. Germline V lookup: CDR1 SGHKS, CDR2 YYEKEE (reference sequence). CDR3: CASSDPDGTSGNTIYF. CDR3 sequence (DNA): TGTGCCAGCAGCGACCCCGACGGAACCTCTGGAAACACCATATATTTT.